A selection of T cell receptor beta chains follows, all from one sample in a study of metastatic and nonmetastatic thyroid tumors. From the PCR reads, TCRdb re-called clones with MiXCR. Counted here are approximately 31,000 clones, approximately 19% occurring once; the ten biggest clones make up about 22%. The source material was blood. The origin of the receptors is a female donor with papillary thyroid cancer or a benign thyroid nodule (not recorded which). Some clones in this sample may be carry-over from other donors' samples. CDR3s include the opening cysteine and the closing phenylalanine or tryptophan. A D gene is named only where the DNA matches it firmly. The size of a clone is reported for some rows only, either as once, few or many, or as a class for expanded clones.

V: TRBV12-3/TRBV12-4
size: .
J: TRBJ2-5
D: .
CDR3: CASSYSGTGETQYF
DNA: TGTGCCAGCAGTTATTCCGGGACCGGGGAGACCCAGTACTTC

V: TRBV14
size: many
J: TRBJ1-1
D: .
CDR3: CASSQDLAGNTEAFF
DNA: TGTGCCAGCAGCCAAGATCTAGCGGGAAACACTGAAGCTTTCTTT

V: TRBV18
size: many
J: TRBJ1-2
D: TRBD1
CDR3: CASSATGGDYGYTF
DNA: TGTGCCAGCTCAGCGACAGGGGGCGACTATGGCTACACCTTC

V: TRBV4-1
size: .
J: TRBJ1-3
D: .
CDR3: CASSQITGSGNTIYF
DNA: TGCGCCAGCAGCCAAATTACAGGATCTGGAAACACCATATATTTT

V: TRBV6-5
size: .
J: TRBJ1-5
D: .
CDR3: CASSYSGSSNQPQHF
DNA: TGTGCCAGCAGTTACTCAGGGTCCAGCAATCAGCCCCAGCATTTT

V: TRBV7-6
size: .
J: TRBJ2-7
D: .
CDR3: CASSLVDGAYEQYF
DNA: TGTGCCAGCAGCTTAGTGGACGGAGCCTACGAGCAGTACTTC

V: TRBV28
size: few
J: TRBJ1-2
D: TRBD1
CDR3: CASSPTGGANYGYTF
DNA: TGTGCCAGCAGTCCTACAGGGGGCGCGAACTATGGCTACACCTTC

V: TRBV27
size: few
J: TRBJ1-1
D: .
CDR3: CASSLGPRQVRAFF
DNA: TGTGCCAGCAGTTTAGGTCCACGACAAGTCAGGGCTTTCTTT

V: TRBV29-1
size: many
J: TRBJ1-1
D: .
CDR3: CSVSNKNTEAFF
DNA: TGCAGCGTCTCTAACAAGAACACTGAAGCTTTCTTT

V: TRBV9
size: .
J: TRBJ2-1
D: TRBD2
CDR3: CASSALGSGRTEQFF
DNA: TGTGCCAGCAGCGCCCTGGGTAGCGGGAGGACTGAGCAGTTCTTC

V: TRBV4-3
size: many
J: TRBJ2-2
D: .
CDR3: CASSQEAGYGELFF
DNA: TGCGCCAGCAGCCAGGAGGCAGGGTACGGGGAGCTGTTTTTT

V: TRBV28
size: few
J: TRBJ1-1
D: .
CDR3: CASSLRRGGLTEAFF
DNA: TGTGCCAGCAGTTTAAGGCGGGGCGGGTTAACTGAAGCTTTCTTT

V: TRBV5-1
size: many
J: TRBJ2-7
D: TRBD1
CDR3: CASSSRGTAYEQYF
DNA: TGCGCCAGCAGCTCGAGAGGGACAGCCTACGAGCAGTACTTC

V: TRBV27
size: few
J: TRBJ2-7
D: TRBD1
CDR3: CASNLRQGPYEQYF
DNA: TGTGCCAGCAACTTAAGACAGGGCCCCTACGAGCAGTACTTC

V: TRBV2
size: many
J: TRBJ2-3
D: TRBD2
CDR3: CASSAGGVTDTQYF
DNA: TGTGCCAGCAGCGCGGGGGGGGTCACAGATACGCAGTATTTT

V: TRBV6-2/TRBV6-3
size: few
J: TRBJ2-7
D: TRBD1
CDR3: CASSSTGQGIYEQYF
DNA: TGTGCCAGCAGTTCAACAGGACAGGGGATTTACGAGCAGTACTTC

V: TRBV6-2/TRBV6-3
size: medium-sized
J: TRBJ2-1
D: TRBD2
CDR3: CASSSLRGGFYNEQFF
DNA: TGTGCCAGCAGTTCCCTCCGGGGGGGGTTTTACAATGAGCAGTTCTTC